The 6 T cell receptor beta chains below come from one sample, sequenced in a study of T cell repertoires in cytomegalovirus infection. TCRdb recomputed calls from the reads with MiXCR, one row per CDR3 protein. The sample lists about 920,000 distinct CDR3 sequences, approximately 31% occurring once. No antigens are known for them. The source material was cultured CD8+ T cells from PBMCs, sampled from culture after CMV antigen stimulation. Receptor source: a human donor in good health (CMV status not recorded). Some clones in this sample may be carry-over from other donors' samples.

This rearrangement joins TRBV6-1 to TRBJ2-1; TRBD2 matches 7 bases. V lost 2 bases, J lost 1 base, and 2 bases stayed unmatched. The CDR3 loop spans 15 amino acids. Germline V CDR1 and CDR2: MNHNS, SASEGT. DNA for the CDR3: TGTGCCAGCAGTGAATGGGGGGGATCCTACAATGAGCAGTTCTTC. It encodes CASSEWGGSYNEQFF.

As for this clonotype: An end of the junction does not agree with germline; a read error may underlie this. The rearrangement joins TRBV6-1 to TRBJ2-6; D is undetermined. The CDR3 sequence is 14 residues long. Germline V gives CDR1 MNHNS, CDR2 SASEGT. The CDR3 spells CANSAYSGANVLTF. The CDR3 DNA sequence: TGTGCCAACAGTGCCTACTCTGGGGCCAACGTCCTGACTTTC.

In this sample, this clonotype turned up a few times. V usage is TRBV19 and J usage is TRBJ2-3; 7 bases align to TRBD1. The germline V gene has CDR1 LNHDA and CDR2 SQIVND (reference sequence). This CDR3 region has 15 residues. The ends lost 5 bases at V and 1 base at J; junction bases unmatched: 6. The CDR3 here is CASSDRDYGTDTQYF. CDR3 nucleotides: TGTGCCAGTAGTGACAGGGATTATGGCACAGATACGCAGTATTTT.

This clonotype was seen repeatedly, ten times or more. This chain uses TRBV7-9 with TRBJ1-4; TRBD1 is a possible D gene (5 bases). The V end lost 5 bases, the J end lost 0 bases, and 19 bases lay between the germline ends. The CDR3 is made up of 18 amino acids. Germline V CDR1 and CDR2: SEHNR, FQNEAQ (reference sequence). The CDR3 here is CASSPTLRQPATNEKLFF. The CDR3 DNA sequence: TGTGCCAGCAGCCCGACCCTTCGACAGCCAGCAACTAATGAAAAACTGTTTTTT.

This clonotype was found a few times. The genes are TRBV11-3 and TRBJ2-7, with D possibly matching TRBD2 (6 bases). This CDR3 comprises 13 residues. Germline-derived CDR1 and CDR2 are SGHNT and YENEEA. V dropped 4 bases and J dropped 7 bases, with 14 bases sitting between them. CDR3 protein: CASSYFMGGEQYF. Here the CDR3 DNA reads TGTGCCAGCAGCTACTTTATGGGGGGTGAGCAGTACTTC.

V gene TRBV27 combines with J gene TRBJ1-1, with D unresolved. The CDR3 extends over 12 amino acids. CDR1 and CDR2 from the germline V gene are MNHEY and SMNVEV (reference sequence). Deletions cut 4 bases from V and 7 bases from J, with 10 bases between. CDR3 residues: CASSWATDEAFF. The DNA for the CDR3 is TGTGCCAGCAGTTGGGCGACTGATGAAGCTTTCTTT.